Shown below are 12 T cell receptor beta chains from a single sample sequenced in a study of OX40 agonist ivuxolimab in advanced cancers. TCRdb's copy holds only in-frame clones and misses some; the assay was immunoSEQ multiplex PCR. The sample yields around 76,000 clones, about 82% seen once. Sequencing used CD4+ or CD8+ T cells sorted from blood, obtained in a trial of the OX40 agonist ivuxolimab. Every receptor here comes from an adult with an advanced solid tumor such as melanoma, head and neck, liver or kidney cancer.

The chain joins TRBV7-2 to TRBJ2-6; D may match TRBD1 or TRBD2 (6 bases each). The CDR3 is 18 amino acids. With 6 bases removed from V and 0 bases from J, the gap between germline ends came to 18 bases. Germline-derived CDR1 and CDR2 are SGHTA and FQGNSA. The CDR3, as DNA: TGTGCCAGCAGTTTTTGGGGGGCAGGTAGCTCTGGGGCCAACGTCCTGACTTTC. It specifies CASSFWGAGSSGANVLTF.

The chain carries TRBV4-2 and TRBJ2-2, with D tentatively TRBD2 (6 bases). Deletions cut 0 bases from V and 9 bases from J, with 14 bases between. CDR1 is LGHNA, CDR2 YNFKEQ, per germline. There are 15 residues in the CDR3. The CDR3 coding sequence is TGTGCCAGCAGCCAAGATTGGGGGGTACACCGGGAGCTGTTTTTT. Translating it yields CASSQDWGVHRELFF.

The genes are TRBV5-1 and TRBJ2-7; the match to TRBD2 covers 8 bases. The V and J ends lost 4 bases and 0 bases, in that order; junction bases with no gene match: 9. The CDR3 runs to 16 residues. CDR1 SGHRS and CDR2 YFSETQ come from the germline V gene. CDR3: CASSESGGFSSYEQYF. CDR3 bases: TGCGCCAGCAGCGAGAGCGGGGGTTTCAGCTCCTACGAGCAGTACTTC. Full variable domain (outside the CDR3, taken from reference TRBV5-1 and TRBJ2-7): KAGVTQTPRYLIKTRGQQVTLSCSPISGHRSVSWYQQTPGQGLQFLFEYFSETQRNKGNFPGRFSGRQFSNSRSEMNVSTLELGDSALYLCASSESGGFSSYEQYFGPGTRLTVT.

The CDR3 is CASSGSLAGSYNEQFF. The CDR3 nucleotides read TGTGCCAGCAGTGGCAGTCTAGCGGGCTCCTACAATGAGCAGTTCTTC. The chain recombines TRBV6-1 with TRBJ2-1, with TRBD2 matching over 8 bases. The CDR3 consists of 16 residues. Per the germline V gene, CDR1 is MNHNS and CDR2 is SASEGT. After removal of 4 bases from V and 0 bases from J, the junction contained 5 bases not matched to a gene.

This rearrangement joins TRBV2 to TRBJ1-4; 7 positions match TRBD1. Germline V gives CDR1 SNHLY, CDR2 FYNNEI. With 7 bases clipped from V and 5 bases from J, the junction kept 4 bases outside the gene matches. The CDR3 is 13 amino acids. The CDR3 protein is CASTRDRNEKLFF. The CDR3 bases are TGTGCCAGCACCCGGGACAGAAATGAAAAACTGTTTTTT.

To note about this clone: Other DNA variants within this sample encode the same CDR3. The J gene is TRBJ2-3, the V gene TRBV5-1; D is undetermined. Germline CDR1 SGHRS, CDR2 YFSETQ. The CDR3 contains 16 residues. V lost 0 bases to trimming and J lost 1 base, with 12 bases between them. The CDR3 nucleotides are TGCGCCAGCAGCTTGGCCTCTGCCAGGCGCACAGATACGCAGTATTTT. Its protein product is CASSLASARRTDTQYF.

The chain uses TRBV7-2 and TRBJ1-5; D is unclear. Germline loops: CDR1 SGHTA, CDR2 FQGNSA. V shed 1 base and J shed 4 bases, with 8 bases lying between them. The CDR3 is 14 amino acids. The CDR3 bases are TGTGCCAGCAGCTTAGTTGGAGGGAATCAGCCCCAGCATTTT. Protein: CASSLVGGNQPQHF.

J is TRBJ2-1 and V is TRBV5-4; maybe TRBD1 (5 bases). Germline lookup yields CDR1 SGHNT and CDR2 YYREEE (reference sequence). Trimming cost V 7 bases and J 8 bases, with 19 bases left between them. This CDR3 spans 14 amino acids. This CDR3 reads CASQDSAAADEQFF. The CDR3 DNA reads TGTGCCAGCCAAGACAGCGCCGCGGCGGATGAGCAGTTCTTC.

This clone appeared once. The chain links TRBV18 to TRBJ1-2, with D unresolved. CDR1 is KGHSH, CDR2 LQKENI, per germline. The CDR3 covers 14 residues. The V end lost 3 bases, the J end lost 5 bases, and 13 bases lay between the germline ends. The CDR3 nucleotides read TGTGCCAGCTCACCGGATATACAGTCGTATGGCTACACCTTC. Protein: CASSPDIQSYGYTF. The whole variable domain, remainder taken from reference TRBV18 and TRBJ1-2, is NAGVMQNPRHLVRRRGQEARLRCSPMKGHSHVYWYRQLPEEGLKFMVYLQKENIIDESGMPKERFSAEFPKEGPSILRIQQVVRGDSAAYFCASSPDIQSYGYTFGSGTRLTVV.

This rearrangement joins TRBV2 to TRBJ1-2, with 7 bases identical to TRBD1. Germline CDR1 and CDR2: SNHLY and FYNNEI. The CDR3 sequence is 15 residues long. Trimming cost V 6 bases and J 8 bases; bases outside gene matches: 15. CDR3 in amino acids: CASRPLRQGVKGYTF. CDR3 nucleotide sequence: TGTGCCAGCAGGCCCCTACGACAGGGTGTGAAGGGCTACACCTTC.

The chain is built from TRBV7-9 and TRBJ2-2; D unresolved. V lost 7 bases and J lost 4, with 13 bases in between. The CDR3 has 14 residues. The germline V gene encodes CDR1 SEHNR and CDR2 FQNEAQ (reference sequence). CDR3 nucleotides: TGTGCCAGCAACCCCGGGCAGGTCACCGGGGAGCTGTTTTTT. It yields the protein CASNPGQVTGELFF.

The CDR3, as DNA: TGTGCCAGCAGGACCCGGACAGGGGCCTACGAGCAGTACTTC. Its translation is CASRTRTGAYEQYF. The chain recombines TRBV5-6 with TRBJ2-7; 9 positions agree with TRBD1. From germline, CDR1 is SGHDT and CDR2 YYEEEE. CDR3 length: 14 amino acids. V lost 5 bases to trimming and J lost 2 bases; unmatched junction nucleotides: 5.